This T cell receptor beta chain was observed in a study of cytomegalovirus exposure and HLA in healthy donors. Profiled with immunoSEQ multiplex PCR; TCRdb holds only in-frame clones, not every one. The repertoire holds fewer than 60,000 clones, with roughly 93% as singletons. The V end lost 2 bases, the J end lost 4 bases, and 11 bases lay between the germline ends. This CDR3 has 14 residues. The germline CDR1 and CDR2 sequences are MNHEY and SMNVEV (reference sequence). Findings and limits, study-wide: TCR beta chains numbering some 160 were designated cytomegalovirus-associated. According to a subsequent analysis, TCR clusters from the first cohort were inclined to appear together in the 120 validation repertoires. Testing in vitro showed three CMV-associated chains specific for CMV antigens.

Separate from the approximately 700-subject first cohort was the approximately 110-subject validation cohort, to which the donors belonged. In regard to this clone: Its antigen is not identified.

The V gene is TRBV27, the J gene TRBJ2-5; tentative D call: TRBD1 (6 bases). This clonotype was sampled from a woman between 18 and 29 years old in good health and CMV-seropositive. The sequenced sample was PBMCs. In DNA form, the CDR3 reads TGTGCCAGCAGTTTAGGACAGTATTCAGAGACCCAGTACTTC. Its protein is CASSLGQYSETQYF.